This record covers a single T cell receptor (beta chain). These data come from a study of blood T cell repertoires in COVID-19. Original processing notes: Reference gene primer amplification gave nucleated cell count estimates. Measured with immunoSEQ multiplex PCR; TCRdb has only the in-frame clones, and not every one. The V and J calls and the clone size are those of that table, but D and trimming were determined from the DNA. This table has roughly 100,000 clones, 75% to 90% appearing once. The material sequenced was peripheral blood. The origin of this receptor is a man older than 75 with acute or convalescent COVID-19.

In nucleotides, the CDR3 is TGTGCCAGCAGTGACCATCGGGACATGCAATCGAACACCATATATTTT. Translating gives CASSDHRDMQSNTIYF. V usage is TRBV25-1 and J usage is TRBJ1-3; possible D gene TRBD1, 6 bases. The CDR3 has 16 residues. CDR1 and CDR2 (germline): MGHDK, SYGVNS. The V end was cut by 3 bases, the J end by 7 bases, with 19 bases between.